These 20 T cell receptor beta chains came from one sample sequenced in a study of T cells in Graves' hyperthyroidism and ophthalmopathy. Researchers took RNA transcripts and amplified the TCR beta CDR3 regions from them. During a first-round RT-PCR of the TCR CDR3, the HTBI primer set was used. TCRdb re-called the multiplex PCR reads with MiXCR, one entry per CDR3 protein. The sample gives fewer than 600,000 distinct CDR3 sequences, around 14% of which show up once; 15% to 20% is in the top ten. The material sequenced was blood. The receptors originated from a woman aged 18-29 years with Graves' hyperthyroidism.

This clonotype was detected ten times or more. The chain couples TRBV5-1 to TRBJ2-6, with TRBD1 as a possible D gene (5 bases). This CDR3 comprises 16 residues. Germline-derived CDR1 and CDR2 are SGHRS and YFSETQ. V gave up 0 bases and J gave up 4 bases, with 11 bases separating them. The CDR3: CASSLEGRLGANVLTF. CDR3 bases: TGCGCCAGCAGCTTGGAGGGGCGATTGGGGGCCAACGTCCTGACTTTC.

Concerning this clonotype itself: This clone may be a read error of a much larger clone one base away. The chain links TRBV9 to TRBJ1-2; D possibly corresponds to TRBD1 (5 bases). The CDR3 consists of 12 residues. The V end was cut by 7 bases, the J end by 3 bases, with 10 bases between. The germline V gene encodes CDR1 SGDLS and CDR2 YYNGEE. CDR3 sequence: CASSGAYYGYTF. The CDR3 DNA follows: TGTGCCAGCTCCGGGGCGTACTATGGCTACACCTTC.

V gene TRBV3-1 combines with J gene TRBJ1-1; no clear D gene. This CDR3 contains 14 residues. With 0 bases removed from V and 9 bases from J, the gap between germline ends came to 14 bases. Germline CDR1 and CDR2: LGHDT and YNNKEL (reference sequence). The CDR3 loop reads CASSQDQVRLQAFF. The CDR3 region has the DNA TGTGCCAGCAGCCAAGATCAAGTGAGGCTTCAAGCTTTCTTT. Supplemented by reference TRBV3-1 and TRBJ1-1, the full variable domain reads DTAVSQTPKYLVTQMGNDKSIKCEQNLGHDTMYWYKQDSKKFLKIMFSYNNKELIINETVPNRFSPKSPDKAHLNLHINSLELGDSAVYFCASSQDQVRLQAFFGQGTRLTVV.

This clonotype was observed at least ten times. This rearrangement joins TRBV10-1 to TRBJ2-5; D ambiguous. The germline gives CDR1 WNHNN, CDR2 SYGVQD (reference sequence). The CDR3 has 13 amino acids. V lost 7 bases to trimming and J lost 5 bases, with 14 bases between them. In DNA form, the CDR3 reads TGCGCCAGCACCAACCCCAGGCGGGAGACCCAGTACTTC. It translates to CASTNPRRETQYF.

This clonotype was found a few times. The genes are TRBV12-3 or TRBV12-4 and TRBJ1-4; no definite D call. This CDR3 is 18 amino acids long. V was clipped by 5 bases and J by 3 bases, with 22 bases between them. In DNA form, the CDR3 reads TGTGCCAGCAGTCCCGGACTGCCCGGGCAATCTGCTAATGAAAAACTGTTTTTT. Its protein product is CASSPGLPGQSANEKLFF.

With respect to this clonotype: One junction end disagrees with the germline gene, perhaps due to a read error. V gene TRBV5-1 combines with J gene TRBJ2-2; TRBD2 agrees at 7 bases. Looked up from germline, CDR1 is SGHRS and CDR2 is YFSETQ. This CDR3 has 16 amino acids. The CDR3 DNA reads as TGCGCCAGCAGCTTGTTTCTAGCGGAAAACACCGGGGAGCTGCTTTTT. It yields the protein CASSLFLAENTGELLF.

This clonotype was counted many times. The chain joins TRBV12-3 or TRBV12-4 to TRBJ1-1; D gene ambiguous. The CDR3 has 15 amino acids. Trimming cost V 6 bases and J 0 bases, with 14 bases left between them. The CDR3 DNA sequence: TGTGCCAGCAGCTCCGGTAACACCATGAACACTGAAGCTTTCTTT. This gives the protein CASSSGNTMNTEAFF.

This clonotype was counted only a few times. V gene TRBV3-1 combines with J gene TRBJ2-7, with D tentatively TRBD2 (6 bases). Per the germline V gene, CDR1 is LGHDT and CDR2 is YNNKEL (reference sequence). Trimming took off 3 bases at V and 6 bases at J, with 15 bases between the two ends. The CDR3 covers 14 residues. The CDR3, as DNA: TGTGCCAGCAGCCAGGGGGACTCGAGGCTCGAGCAGTACTTC. Its translation: CASSQGDSRLEQYF.

This clonotype was picked up many times. The chain has TRBV11-2 and TRBJ2-1; TRBD2 agrees at 10 bases. Germline CDR1 is SGHAT and CDR2 is FQNNGV. This CDR3 contains 16 residues. V lost 3 bases to trimming and J lost 6 bases; unmatched junction nucleotides: 8. CDR3 in amino acids: CASSFPRTSGLNEQFF. The CDR3 region has the DNA TGTGCCAGCAGCTTTCCTCGGACTAGCGGTCTCAATGAGCAGTTCTTC. Combining the CDR3 with reference TRBV11-2 and TRBJ2-1 gives the whole variable domain EAGVAQSPRYKIIEKRQSVAFWCNPISGHATLYWYQQILGQGPKLLIQFQNNGVVDDSQLPKDRFSAERLKGVDSTLKIQPAKLEDSAVYLCASSFPRTSGLNEQFFGPGTRLTVL.

The chain employs TRBV29-1 and TRBJ2-3, with TRBD2 matching 16 bases. This CDR3 is 16 amino acids long. The germline V gene encodes CDR1 SQVTM and CDR2 ANQGSEA. For the CDR3, the DNA is TGCAGTGTCCGGGGACTAGCGGGGGGGCCCACAGATACGCAGTATTTT. Translated, it gives CSVRGLAGGPTDTQYF.

The V call is TRBV5-6, the J call TRBJ1-2; TRBD1 agrees at 8 bases. V lost 0 bases to trimming and J lost 4 bases; unmatched junction nucleotides: 2. The CDR3 sequence is 14 residues long. Germline values: CDR1 SGHDT, CDR2 YYEEEE. Here the CDR3 reads CASSLVQGGYGYTF. Written as DNA, the CDR3 is TGTGCCAGCAGCTTGGTACAGGGGGGCTATGGCTACACCTTC.

This clonotype was found many times. V usage is TRBV6-1 and J usage is TRBJ1-2; possibly TRBD1 for D (6 bases). In germline, CDR1 is MNHNS, CDR2 SASEGT. V lost 2 bases to trimming and J lost 6 bases, with 10 bases between them. CDR3 length: 13 residues. CDR3 amino acids: CASSERQAHGYTF. DNA for the CDR3: TGTGCCAGCAGTGAAAGACAGGCCCATGGCTACACCTTC.

This clonotype was picked up many times. J is TRBJ1-1 and V is TRBV5-6; a weak D match, TRBD1 (5 bases). V dropped 6 bases and J dropped 0 bases, with 9 bases sitting between them. The CDR3 is made up of 13 amino acids. CDR1 is SGHDT, CDR2 YYEEEE, per germline. CDR3 nucleotide sequence: TGTGCCAGCAACCGACAGTTGAACACTGAAGCTTTCTTT. This translates into CASNRQLNTEAFF.

The chain uses TRBV25-1 and TRBJ1-3, with unresolved D. This CDR3 comprises 14 residues. V lost 7 bases and J lost 1, with 11 bases in between. Germline V gene data show CDR1 as MGHDK and CDR2 as SYGVNS. The CDR3 nucleotides read TGTGCCAGCAAGGCAGTTGGTTCTGGAAACACCATATATTTT. The encoded protein is CASKAVGSGNTIYF.

About this clonotype: This could be a read error, since a much larger clone is one nucleotide away. The chain is built from TRBV16 and TRBJ2-1; 8 positions agree with TRBD2. The length of the CDR3 is 16 residues. Losses at the gene ends were 0 bases for V and 6 bases for J; bases not matched to a gene: 7. Germline CDR1 KGHSY, CDR2 FQNENV. CDR3 sequence reads: CASSQSPGRACNEQFF. The CDR3 nucleotides read TGTGCCAGCAGCCAATCTCCCGGGAGGGCCTGCAATGAGCAGTTCTTC.

This clonotype was recorded many times. The chain links TRBV7-9 to TRBJ2-3; tentative D call: TRBD2 (6 bases). The germline V gene encodes CDR1 SEHNR and CDR2 FQNEAQ (reference sequence). This CDR3 is 17 amino acids long. Trimming pared 5 bases from V and 1 base from J, leaving 19 bases between. CDR3 sequence reads: CASSPASGRGGTDTQYF. The CDR3 DNA is TGTGCCAGCAGCCCGGCCTCGGGGCGGGGAGGCACAGATACGCAGTATTTT.

The table lists this clonotype with many counts. The rearrangement uses TRBV28 and TRBJ2-7; TRBD2 matches at 8 bases. Looked up from germline, CDR1 is MDHEN and CDR2 is SYDVKM. The CDR3 sequence is 14 residues long. The J segment lost 8 bases and the V segment lost 5 bases, leaving 11 bases of the junction unmatched. CDR3 nucleotide sequence: TGTGCCAGCAGTGCCCCGGGACTAGGCGCTCAGCAGTACTTC. This codes for CASSAPGLGAQQYF.

In its sample, this clonotype was seen a few times. J is TRBJ1-2 and V is TRBV5-5, with 7 positions matching TRBD1. Looked up from germline, CDR1 is SGHKS and CDR2 is YYEKEE (reference sequence). The CDR3 length is 15 residues. With V trimmed by 4 bases and J by 4 bases, 10 bases remained unmatched. CDR3 amino acids: CASSPTSRGTYGYTF. The CDR3 DNA reads as TGTGCCAGCAGCCCAACAAGCAGGGGGACCTATGGCTACACCTTC.

This clonotype occurred many times. The J gene is TRBJ2-4, the V gene TRBV13, with 7 bases lining up with TRBD1. Germline CDR1 reads PRHDT; CDR2 reads FYEKMQ (reference sequence). The CDR3 extends over 17 amino acids. J was trimmed by 3 bases and V by 0 bases; bases with no gene match: 8. The CDR3 region is CASSLGRGTVRKNIQYF. The CDR3 region has the DNA TGTGCCAGCAGCTTAGGGAGAGGGACAGTCCGCAAAAACATTCAGTACTTC.

This clonotype appeared many times. The CDR3 reads CASRLTSGGEGTQYF. The DNA for the CDR3 is TGTGCCAGCAGGCTAACTAGCGGTGGAGAGGGGACCCAGTACTTC. This sequence joins TRBV11-2 and TRBJ2-5; 8 nucleotides agree with TRBD2. The CDR3 runs 15 residues. Germline V gene data show CDR1 as SGHAT and CDR2 as FQNNGV. V was pared by 6 bases and J by 7 bases, with 13 bases of the junction left unmatched. The entire variable domain, with the rest obtained from reference TRBV11-2 and TRBJ2-5, is as follows: EAGVAQSPRYKIIEKRQSVAFWCNPISGHATLYWYQQILGQGPKLLIQFQNNGVVDDSQLPKDRFSAERLKGVDSTLKIQPAKLEDSAVYLCASRLTSGGEGTQYFGPGTRLLVL.